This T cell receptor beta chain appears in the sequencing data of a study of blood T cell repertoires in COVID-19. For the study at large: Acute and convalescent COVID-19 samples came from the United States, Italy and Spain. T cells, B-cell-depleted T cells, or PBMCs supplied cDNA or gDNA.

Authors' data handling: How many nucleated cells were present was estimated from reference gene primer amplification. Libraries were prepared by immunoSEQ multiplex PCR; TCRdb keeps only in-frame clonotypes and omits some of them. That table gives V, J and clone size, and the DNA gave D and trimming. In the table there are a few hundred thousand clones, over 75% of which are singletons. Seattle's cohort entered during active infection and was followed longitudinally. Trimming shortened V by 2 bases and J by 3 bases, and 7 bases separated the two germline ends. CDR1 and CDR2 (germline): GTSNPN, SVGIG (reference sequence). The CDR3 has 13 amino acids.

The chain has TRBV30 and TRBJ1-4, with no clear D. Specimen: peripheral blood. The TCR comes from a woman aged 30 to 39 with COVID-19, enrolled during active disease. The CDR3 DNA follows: TGTGCCTGGAGTCAGTCTGCTAATGAAAAACTGTTTTTT. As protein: CAWSQSANEKLFF.